A single sample is the source of the 15 T cell receptor beta chains below, sequenced in a study of T cells after yellow fever vaccination. TCRdb processed the 5' RACE reads anew with MiXCR; each CDR3 protein has one entry. The data contain nearly 550,000 distinct CDR3 sequences, 15% to 20% of them seen just once; the ten biggest clones take up over 11%. The sample here was PBMCs, taken 15 days after the yellow fever booster vaccination. The receptors originated from a man aged 30 to 45 who received the YFV17D yellow fever vaccine.

This clonotype was seen only a few times. The genes are TRBV4-3 and TRBJ2-5; TRBD2 agrees at 9 bases. The trim removed 0 bases at V and 4 bases at J, leaving 6 bases unmatched. The length of the CDR3 is 16 residues. CDR1 LGHNA and CDR2 YSLEER come from the germline V gene. The CDR3 here is CASSQDRLAGRETQYF. The CDR3 DNA reads as TGCGCCAGCAGCCAAGATCGGCTAGCGGGAAGAGAGACCCAGTACTTC.

This clonotype was seen a handful of times. The chain joins TRBV12-3 or TRBV12-4 to TRBJ2-3, with 8 bases aligning to TRBD1. V shed 5 bases and J 1 base; nucleotides not matched to a gene: 14. The length of the CDR3 is 18 residues. For the CDR3, the DNA is TGTGCCAGCAGTGATCACAACAGGGGGTGGGGACGCACAGATACGCAGTATTTT. It encodes CASSDHNRGWGRTDTQYF.

This clonotype has a handful of counts. The rearrangement links TRBV20-1 to TRBJ2-7, with a possible D match to TRBD1 (7 bases). The CDR3 is 17 residues long. The V gene lost 5 bases and the J gene lost 7 bases, with 30 bases spanning the gap. Germline CDR1 and CDR2: DFQATT and SNEGSKA (reference sequence). DNA of the CDR3: TGCAGTGCTGGTATCCCCGGGAGAAAAAGAGGGGGCACTGAGCAGTACTTC. Translated: CSAGIPGRKRGGTEQYF.

V is TRBV10-2 and J is TRBJ2-1; 9 nucleotides match TRBD1. V lost 2 bases to trimming and J lost 3 bases; unmatched junction nucleotides: 5. Germline CDR1 and CDR2: WSHSY and SAAADI. CDR3 length: 16 residues. The CDR3 DNA reads TGCGCCAGCAGTGAGCTGGGACAGGGTTACTACAATGAGCAGTTCTTC. It specifies CASSELGQGYYNEQFF.

The J gene is TRBJ2-7, the V gene TRBV20-1; D gene unclear. Per germline, CDR1 DFQATT and CDR2 SNEGSKA (reference sequence). This CDR3 comprises 17 residues. V lost 2 bases to trimming and J lost 3 bases, with 23 bases between them. The CDR3 loop is CSARWKDPRTVYYEQYF. In DNA form, the CDR3 reads TGCAGTGCTAGATGGAAAGATCCCCGGACGGTTTACTACGAGCAGTACTTC.

The J gene is TRBJ2-3, the V gene TRBV7-9; D perhaps matches TRBD2 (5 bases). Trimming cost V 6 bases and J 2 bases, with 12 bases left between them. The CDR3 totals 14 residues. Germline values: CDR1 SEHNR, CDR2 FQNEAQ (reference sequence). The CDR3 DNA reads TGTGCCAGCAGAGAAGGGAGTGTCACAGATACGCAGTATTTT. Translated, it gives CASREGSVTDTQYF.

The chain links TRBV20-1 to TRBJ2-7; D remains ambiguous. Per germline, CDR1 DFQATT and CDR2 SNEGSKA (reference sequence). V was pared by 6 bases and J by 7 bases, with 16 bases between. This CDR3 has 12 residues. The CDR3 region has the DNA TGCAGTGCCGTCGTACCACCCGGTGAGCAGTACTTC. Its translation: CSAVVPPGEQYF.

This clonotype was seen only a few times. This chain uses TRBV19 with TRBJ2-3; TRBD2 might be the D (6 bases). V was clipped by 7 bases and J by 4 bases, with 15 bases between them. CDR1 and CDR2 (germline): LNHDA, SQIVND (reference sequence). This CDR3 region has 14 residues. CDR3 in DNA: TGTGCCAGTATGGAGACGGGAGTTGCAGATACGCAGTATTTT. Its translation: CASMETGVADTQYF. Full variable domain (rest looked up from reference TRBV19 and TRBJ2-3): DGGITQSPKYLFRKEGQNVTLSCEQNLNHDAMYWYRQDPGQGLRLIYYSQIVNDFQKGDIAEGYSVSREKKESFPLTVTSAQKNPTAFYLCASMETGVADTQYFGPGTRLTVL.

The chain couples TRBV15 to TRBJ1-1; no firm D call. This CDR3 has 15 residues. Germline lookup yields CDR1 LNHNV and CDR2 YYDKDF (reference sequence). The ends were cut back, 4 bases at V and 3 bases at J, with 15 bases in the middle. The CDR3 spells CATSKKSPRDTEAFF. The CDR3 coding sequence is TGTGCCACCAGCAAGAAGTCGCCCCGGGACACTGAAGCTTTCTTT. The full variable domain, with the rest looked up from reference TRBV15 and TRBJ1-1, is DAMVIQNPRYQVTQFGKPVTLSCSQTLNHNVMYWYQQKSSQAPKLLFHYYDKDFNNEADTPDNFQSRRPNTSFCFLDIRSPGLGDTAMYLCATSKKSPRDTEAFFGQGTRLTVV.

This clonotype was counted only a few times. The genes are TRBV30 and TRBJ2-1, with 10 bases fitting TRBD2. J was trimmed by 4 bases and V by 0 bases; bases with no gene match: 6. The CDR3 is 16 amino acids. Germline-derived CDR1 and CDR2 are GTSNPN and SVGIG (reference sequence). Written as DNA, the CDR3 is TGTGCCTGGAGTGTCCCACTAGCGGGAACTTACAATGAGCAGTTCTTC. Protein: CAWSVPLAGTYNEQFF.

The chain uses TRBV6-5 and TRBJ1-5; D remains ambiguous. This CDR3 is built from 14 residues. Trimming removed 4 bases from V and 0 bases from J, with 7 bases in between. Per the germline V gene, CDR1 is MNHEY and CDR2 is SVGAGI. The CDR3 DNA follows: TGTGCCAGCAGTTCCCTGTATAGCAATCAGCCCCAGCATTTT. It specifies CASSSLYSNQPQHF.

This chain uses TRBV20-1 with TRBJ2-7, with 14 bases that match TRBD2. Looked up from germline, CDR1 is DFQATT and CDR2 is SNEGSKA (reference sequence). CDR3 size: 15 residues. Unmatched junction bases numbered 6, after V lost 4 bases and J lost 4 bases. CDR3 protein: CSAIGTSGSQYEQYF. The CDR3 nucleotides read TGCAGTGCTATAGGGACTAGCGGGAGTCAGTACGAGCAGTACTTC.

This clonotype was detected a few times. This chain connects TRBV7-2 to TRBJ2-2; D is unresolved. CDR3 size: 17 residues. V lost 4 bases and J 2 bases, leaving 17 bases between the germline ends. Germline-derived CDR1 and CDR2 are SGHTA and FQGNSA. The CDR3 DNA is TGTGCCAGCAGCTCTAGGGTGAGAACCCGAAACACCGGGGAGCTGTTTTTT. Protein sequence: CASSSRVRTRNTGELFF.

The chain carries TRBV4-2 and TRBJ1-2; TRBD1 matches at 11 bases. Germline V gene sequence: CDR1 LGHNA, CDR2 YNFKEQ. V was clipped by 5 bases and J by 1 base; unmatched bases: 6. This CDR3 has 16 amino acids. The CDR3 DNA is TGTGCCAGCAGCACCGGACAGGGGGCTAATAACTATGGCTACACCTTC. This translates into CASSTGQGANNYGYTF.

The rearrangement links TRBV3-1 to TRBJ1-2, with D possibly being TRBD1 (6 bases). Looked up from germline, CDR1 is LGHDT and CDR2 is YNNKEL (reference sequence). V was cut by 0 bases and J by 3 bases, with 20 bases left in between. The CDR3 contains 18 residues. The CDR3 sequence is CASSQDPGTPRRDYGYTF. The CDR3 bases are TGTGCCAGCAGCCAAGATCCCGGGACACCTCGGCGCGACTATGGCTACACCTTC.